The 17 T cell receptor beta chains reported below all come from one sample, sequenced in a study of blood T cell repertoires in COVID-19. Sequencing used immunoSEQ multiplex PCR; TCRdb keeps in-frame clones, though not all of them. This table holds approximately 300,000 clones, approximately 83% found once. Source material: PBMCs or T cells enriched from blood (not recorded which). The receptors derive from a woman aged 30 to 39 who had recovered from COVID-19.

The V call is TRBV6-5, the J call TRBJ1-1, with 7 bases matching TRBD1. The CDR3 spans 15 residues. With V trimmed by 4 bases and J by 0 bases, 5 bases remained unmatched. The germline gives CDR1 MNHEY, CDR2 SVGAGI. The CDR3 DNA reads as TGTGCCAGCAGTTCGGGACAGAACATGAACACTGAAGCTTTCTTT. This gives the protein CASSSGQNMNTEAFF.

The chain joins TRBV9 to TRBJ2-1; 7 positions agree with TRBD2. The CDR3 spans 15 residues. Germline-derived CDR1 and CDR2 are SGDLS and YYNGEE. J gave up 2 bases and V 0 bases, and 2 bases lay outside the gene matches. The CDR3 DNA reads as TGTGCCAGCAGCGTAGGGCTAGCGGCCTACAATGAGCAGTTCTTC. Translated: CASSVGLAAYNEQFF. Drawing the rest from reference TRBV9 and TRBJ2-1, the complete variable domain is DSGVTQTPKHLITATGQRVTLRCSPRSGDLSVYWYQQSLDQGLQFLIQYYNGEERAKGNILERFSAQQFPDLHSELNLSSLELGDSALYFCASSVGLAAYNEQFFGPGTRLTVL.

The chain has TRBV7-2 and TRBJ2-6; 8 bases map to TRBD1. J lost 4 bases, V lost 5 bases, and 7 bases had no gene match. The CDR3 contains 16 residues. Germline CDR1 and CDR2: SGHTA and FQGNSA. The CDR3 region is CASSLGTGTGANVLTF. CDR3 coding DNA: TGTGCCAGCAGCCTGGGGACAGGAACAGGGGCCAACGTCCTGACTTTC. Looking up the rest from reference TRBV7-2 and TRBJ2-6 gives the full variable domain: GAGVSQSPSNKVTEKGKDVELRCDPISGHTALYWYRQSLGQGLEFLIYFQGNSAPDKSGLPSDRFSAERTGGSVSTLTIQRTQQEDSAVYLCASSLGTGTGANVLTFGAGSRLTVL.

V usage is TRBV19 and J usage is TRBJ1-5; the D is unclear. CDR1 and CDR2 from the germline V gene are LNHDA and SQIVND (reference sequence). V lost 5 bases and J 7 bases, leaving 12 bases between the germline ends. This CDR3 comprises 13 residues. CDR3 nucleotides: TGTGCCAGTAGTCTATCAGCGGGCCAGCCCCAGCATTTT. The encoded protein is CASSLSAGQPQHF.

This clone occurred once. The CDR3 here is CASSQLATNEKLFF. For the CDR3, the DNA is TGTGCCAGCAGCCAACTTGCAACTAATGAAAAACTGTTTTTT. J is TRBJ1-4 and V is TRBV7-2, with D hard to call. The germline V and J ends were trimmed by 5 bases and 0 bases, with 7 bases remaining between them. The CDR3 length is 14 residues. The germline V gene has CDR1 SGHTA and CDR2 FQGNSA. Combining the CDR3 with reference TRBV7-2 and TRBJ1-4 gives the whole variable domain GAGVSQSPSNKVTEKGKDVELRCDPISGHTALYWYRQSLGQGLEFLIYFQGNSAPDKSGLPSDRFSAERTGGSVSTLTIQRTQQEDSAVYLCASSQLATNEKLFFGSGTQLSVL.

The chain carries TRBV5-1 and TRBJ2-7; TRBD1 is a possible D gene (6 bases). V lost 2 bases and J lost 5, with 14 bases in between. The CDR3 consists of 14 residues. The germline V gene has CDR1 SGHRS and CDR2 YFSETQ. The CDR3 sequence: CASSFIQGFDEQYF. Written as DNA, the CDR3 is TGCGCCAGCAGCTTTATACAGGGTTTCGACGAGCAGTACTTC.

The rearrangement uses TRBV5-1 and TRBJ2-6, with 8 bases aligning to TRBD1. V dropped 4 bases and J dropped 0; count of bases not matched to a gene: 6. Germline V gives CDR1 SGHRS, CDR2 YFSETQ. This CDR3 is 17 amino acids long. This CDR3 is CASSVQGAGSGANVLTF. The CDR3, as DNA: TGCGCCAGCAGCGTTCAGGGGGCAGGCTCTGGGGCCAACGTCCTGACTTTC.

The rearrangement links TRBV24-1 to TRBJ2-7; D is perhaps TRBD2 (5 bases). Germline values: CDR1 KGHDR, CDR2 SFDVKD. The V end was cut by 6 bases, the J end by 4 bases, with 6 bases between. The CDR3 consists of 11 residues. CDR3 residues: CATSRGYEQYF. Here the CDR3 DNA reads TGTGCCACCAGTAGAGGGTACGAGCAGTACTTC.

This chain uses TRBV9 with TRBJ1-6; D possibly corresponds to TRBD1 (6 bases). The CDR3 is 13 residues long. Trimming removed 5 bases at V and 13 bases at J, with 16 bases between. CDR1 and CDR2 (germline): SGDLS, YYNGEE. The CDR3 DNA reads as TGTGCCAGCAGTATAGGGGGGGTGAGTCCCCTCCACTTT. It yields the protein CASSIGGVSPLHF.

The chain recombines TRBV5-1 with TRBJ2-1; 7 bases agree with TRBD2. The CDR3 is made up of 14 amino acids. The junction had 6 bases not matched to a gene; V was cut back by 4 bases and J by 5 bases. From germline, CDR1 is SGHRS and CDR2 YFSETQ. CDR3 residues: CASSRGSGDNEQFF. CDR3 DNA sequence: TGCGCCAGCAGCCGGGGCAGCGGGGACAATGAGCAGTTCTTC.

The rearrangement links TRBV20-1 to TRBJ1-2; 7 bases line up with TRBD1. In germline, CDR1 is DFQATT, CDR2 SNEGSKA (reference sequence). The CDR3 is made up of 11 amino acids. Trimming cost V 7 bases and J 2 bases; bases outside gene matches: 1. The CDR3 is CSVTGNYGYTF. The CDR3 DNA reads as TGCAGTGTGACAGGGAACTATGGCTACACCTTC.

This chain joins TRBV28 and TRBJ2-3; weak D call: TRBD1 (5 bases). V dropped 11 bases and J dropped 1 base, with 19 bases sitting between them. Germline assignment: CDR1 MDHEN and CDR2 SYDVKM. The CDR3 covers 15 residues. The CDR3 region has the DNA TGTGCCTCAGGGATCGACACGCCCGGCACAGATACGCAGTATTTT. Encoded protein: CASGIDTPGTDTQYF.

The V call is TRBV29-1, the J call TRBJ1-1, with 7 positions matching TRBD1. The V gene end was trimmed by 0 bases and the J gene end by 6 bases; junction bases not matched to a gene: 7. The germline CDR1 and CDR2 sequences are SQVTM and ANQGSEA. The CDR3 extends over 14 amino acids. CDR3 in DNA: TGCAGCGTTGAAGAGACCCCGGGGACAGCTGAAGCTTTCTTT. Translation gives CSVEETPGTAEAFF.

The rearrangement uses TRBV5-1 and TRBJ2-7, with 9 bases lining up with TRBD1. There are 15 residues in the CDR3. V dropped 1 base and J dropped 6; count of bases not matched to a gene: 8. Germline CDR1 reads SGHRS; CDR2 reads YFSETQ. CDR3 residues: CASSLSGTGWGEQYF. CDR3 nucleotides: TGCGCCAGCAGCTTGTCCGGGACAGGGTGGGGCGAGCAGTACTTC.

The V gene is TRBV27, the J gene TRBJ1-2; 10 bases are a match to TRBD1. J was trimmed by 2 bases and V by 5 bases; bases with no gene match: 14. The CDR3 loop spans 18 amino acids. The germline V gene encodes CDR1 MNHEY and CDR2 SMNVEV (reference sequence). The CDR3, as DNA: TGTGCCAGCAGTAGCCAGCCGGGACAGGGGAGTTTGAACTATGGCTACACCTTC. It translates to CASSSQPGQGSLNYGYTF.

This chain links TRBV9 with TRBJ2-1; 9 positions agree with TRBD2. Trimming cost V 4 bases and J 2 bases; bases outside gene matches: 10. This CDR3 region has 17 residues. Germline CDR1 reads SGDLS; CDR2 reads YYNGEE. CDR3 sequence: CASSPWRRGGTYNEQFF. DNA for the CDR3: TGTGCCAGCAGCCCTTGGAGGCGGGGGGGAACCTACAATGAGCAGTTCTTC.

V and J are TRBV30 and TRBJ2-3; 11 bases line up with TRBD2. Per germline, CDR1 GTSNPN and CDR2 SVGIG (reference sequence). J was trimmed by 5 bases and V by 2 bases; bases with no gene match: 9. This CDR3 is built from 16 residues. Here the CDR3 DNA reads TGTGCCTGGAGTCCCGGACTAGCGGGCTTCCAAGATACGCAGTATTTT. Amino acids: CAWSPGLAGFQDTQYF.